The sample holds many counts of the clone carrying this TCR beta chain. Germline CDR1 SGHTA, CDR2 FQGNSA. The V and J ends lost 4 bases and 2 bases respectively, with 15 bases between them. The CDR3 spans 16 residues. The data were taken from a study of human T cells and chemical hapten exposure. Study-level information: Donors were sensitized with 2% DPC on the upper inner arm. Alopecia areata, totalis or universalis affected patients who were mostly female.

Specified time point: pre-sensitization, week 0. Treatment defined: therapeutic diphenylcyclopropenone sensitization with weekly scalp DPC. In the source study's methods: Per sample, the median was about 88,000 TCRs, with values from approximately 25,000 to 650,000. TCRdb redid the calling of the RACE reads with MiXCR, one entry per CDR3 protein. Clone size and V and J calls follow TCRdb, not the original study. The table shows 62,000 or so distinct CDR3 sequences, with 9.5% to 13% occurring only once. Source: whole blood, taken in connection with sensitization to the hapten diphenylcyclopropenone (DPC). The receptor was derived from a woman aged 45-65 years with alopecia areata. Some clones in this sample may be carry-over from other donors' samples. This chain joins TRBV7-2 and TRBJ1-5; D perhaps matches TRBD1 (6 bases). The CDR3 DNA reads as TGTGCCAGCAGCTGGGGGGCAGGAGGAGGCAATCAGCCCCAGCATTTT. It specifies CASSWGAGGGNQPQHF.